Each of the 29 T cell receptor beta chains below was sequenced from the same sample in a study of STAT5B mutations in CD4+ large granular lymphocyte leukemia. Sequencing was performed with immunoSEQ multiplex PCR; in TCRdb, only in-frame clones are kept and a portion is missing. Here the sample spans roughly 30,000 clones, 74% being singletons. The source material was CD4+ T cells from blood buffy coats. These receptors came from a human donor in good health.

This chain links TRBV11-2 with TRBJ1-2, with D possibly TRBD1 on 6 matching bases. In germline, CDR1 is SGHAT, CDR2 FQNNGV. V was cut by 5 bases and J by 6 bases, with 13 bases left in between. This CDR3 is built from 13 residues. CDR3 sequence (DNA): TGTGCCAGCAGCCTAGGGGGGGGGAATGGCTACACCTTC. It translates to CASSLGGGNGYTF.

The chain is built from TRBV28 and TRBJ1-1; 7 bases match TRBD1. Germline values: CDR1 MDHEN, CDR2 SYDVKM. V trimming: 5 bases; J trimming: 5 bases; junction bases outside the gene matches: 11. The CDR3 totals 15 residues. The CDR3 sequence is CASSRRGRGRTEAFF. CDR3 DNA sequence: TGTGCCAGCAGTCGGAGGGGGCGAGGGAGGACTGAAGCTTTCTTT.

This chain links TRBV6-5 with TRBJ1-1; D may be TRBD1 (5 bases). With 6 bases removed from V and 4 bases from J, the gap between germline ends came to 6 bases. Looked up from germline, CDR1 is MNHEY and CDR2 is SVGAGI. The CDR3 has 11 residues. This CDR3 reads CASSQGTEAFF. The CDR3 nucleotides read TGTGCCAGCAGCCAGGGCACTGAAGCTTTCTTT.

The chain combines TRBV10-1 with TRBJ2-1; D is uncertain. Per germline, CDR1 WNHNN and CDR2 SYGVQD (reference sequence). The CDR3 is 14 residues long. Trimming took 6 bases from V and 2 from J, leaving 11 bases between them. The CDR3 region is CASRGDGAYNEQFF. The CDR3 nucleotides are TGCGCCAGCAGGGGTGACGGAGCCTACAATGAGCAGTTCTTC.

This clone was seen more than once but under ten times. This rearrangement joins TRBV14 to TRBJ1-1, with TRBD1 matching 7 bases. Germline V CDR1 and CDR2: SGHDN, FVKESK. There are 15 residues in the CDR3. Trimming at V came to 0 bases and at J to 1 base, leaving 2 bases not matched to a gene. The CDR3 loop is CASSQDSGGNTEAFF. The CDR3 DNA is TGTGCCAGCAGCCAAGACTCAGGGGGGAACACTGAAGCTTTCTTT.

The V and J genes are TRBV12-5 and TRBJ2-3; the D gene is possibly TRBD2 (5 bases). Trimming stripped 6 bases from V and 4 bases from J, with 5 bases between. This CDR3 spans 11 amino acids. Germline values: CDR1 LGHNT, CDR2 FRNRAP. The CDR3 region is CASGGADTQYF. The DNA of the CDR3 is TGTGCTAGTGGGGGAGCAGATACGCAGTATTTT.

This sequence joins TRBV2 and TRBJ2-5; D is uncertain. This CDR3 is built from 14 residues. V was cut by 6 bases and J by 4 bases, with 15 bases left in between. Germline CDR1 reads SNHLY; CDR2 reads FYNNEI. The CDR3 nucleotides read TGTGCCAGCAGGAAAGATAGAGCGATAGAGACCCAGTACTTC. Its translation: CASRKDRAIETQYF.

This clone was detected only a few times. The chain recombines TRBV10-3 with TRBJ2-3; 9 bases are shared with TRBD1. The CDR3 runs 12 residues. Trimming at V came to 6 bases and at J to 6 bases, leaving 1 base not matched to a gene. Germline CDR1 reads ENHRY; CDR2 reads SYGVKD. This chain's CDR3 is CAIRGTGDTQYF. CDR3 DNA sequence: TGTGCCATCAGAGGGACAGGGGATACGCAGTATTTT.

This rearrangement joins TRBV28 to TRBJ1-2; the D is unclear. Germline V gene lookup returns CDR1 MDHEN and CDR2 SYDVKM. The CDR3 extends over 13 amino acids. V was clipped by 2 bases and J by 8 bases, with 12 bases between them. CDR3 bases: TGTGCCAGCAGTTTAACAACAGCGGGGGGCTACACCTTC. The encoded protein is CASSLTTAGGYTF.

Written as DNA, the CDR3 is TGCAGCGTCAGGGGGGGCCCGGGCACCGGGGAGCTGTTTTTT. As protein: CSVRGGPGTGELFF. The genes are TRBV29-1 and TRBJ2-2; D assignment may be TRBD1 or TRBD2 (7 bases each). V was cut by 6 bases and J by 4 bases, with 15 bases left in between. The CDR3 sequence is 14 residues long. Germline V CDR1 and CDR2: SQVTM, ANQGSEA.

The J gene is TRBJ1-1, the V gene TRBV5-1; TRBD1 matches 7 bases. Germline values: CDR1 SGHRS, CDR2 YFSETQ. Unmatched junction bases numbered 6, after V lost 4 bases and J lost 0 bases. The CDR3 length is 15 residues. This CDR3 is CASSGGTGVNTEAFF. CDR3 nucleotides: TGCGCCAGCAGCGGAGGAACAGGGGTGAACACTGAAGCTTTCTTT.

This chain uses TRBV5-6 with TRBJ1-1; a weak D match, TRBD1 (6 bases). The CDR3 consists of 16 residues. Trimming removed 1 base from V and 5 bases from J, with 18 bases in between. Germline V gives CDR1 SGHDT, CDR2 YYEEEE. This CDR3 is CASSLRLSQGSTEAFF. The CDR3 DNA sequence: TGTGCCAGCAGCTTGCGGCTTTCTCAGGGGAGTACTGAAGCTTTCTTT.

V is TRBV7-2 and J is TRBJ2-7; 8 positions match TRBD2. CDR1 is SGHTA and CDR2 is FQGNSA in the germline V gene. The CDR3 contains 15 residues. The V segment lost 5 bases and the J segment 2 bases; nucleotides outside the gene matches: 8. The CDR3 loop reads CASSAEGLVTYEQYF. Here the CDR3 DNA reads TGTGCCAGCAGCGCCGAGGGACTAGTTACCTACGAGCAGTACTTC.

This chain uses TRBV28 with TRBJ2-3; 10 bases agree with TRBD2. Germline trimming cut 6 bases from V and 11 bases from J; bases unmatched to any gene: 17. Germline V lookup: CDR1 MDHEN, CDR2 SYDVKM. CDR3 length: 16 residues. This CDR3 reads CASSNPSGGHPVGQYF. CDR3 bases: TGTGCCAGCAGCAACCCTAGCGGGGGCCACCCGGTTGGGCAGTATTTT. Supplemented by reference TRBV28 and TRBJ2-3, the full variable domain reads DVKVTQSSRYLVKRTGEKVFLECVQDMDHENMFWYRQDPGLGLRLIYFSYDVKMKEKGDIPEGYSVSREKKERFSLILESASTNQTSMYLCASSNPSGGHPVGQYFGPGTRLTVL.

CDR3 loop: CASSLFGTSPFQETQYF. The CDR3 nucleotides are TGTGCCAGCAGTTTATTCGGGACTAGCCCATTCCAAGAGACCCAGTACTTC. V is TRBV27 and J is TRBJ2-5; 9 bases are a match to TRBD2. This CDR3 is 17 amino acids long. Per the germline V gene, CDR1 is MNHEY and CDR2 is SMNVEV (reference sequence). V was clipped by 1 base and J by 1 base; unmatched bases: 7.

The chain links TRBV5-4 to TRBJ2-1, with 12 bases fitting TRBD2. The CDR3 has 17 amino acids. From germline, CDR1 is SGHNT and CDR2 YYREEE (reference sequence). The V gene end was trimmed by 2 bases and the J gene end by 7 bases; junction bases not matched to a gene: 10. CDR3 DNA sequence: TGTGCCAGCAGCTTAGGACTAGCGGGATTGTCTCAGAATGAGCAGTTCTTC. Protein: CASSLGLAGLSQNEQFF.

V and J are TRBV6-5 and TRBJ2-7, with TRBD2 matching over 10 bases. The CDR3 runs to 15 residues. CDR1 is MNHEY, CDR2 SVGAGI, per germline. With V trimmed by 5 bases and J by 3 bases, 7 bases remained unmatched. The CDR3 reads CASSRGASGSYEQYF. CDR3 DNA sequence: TGTGCCAGCAGTCGAGGGGCTAGCGGGAGCTACGAGCAGTACTTC.

The chain combines TRBV5-1 with TRBJ2-2; D may be TRBD1 (7 bases). V dropped 4 bases and J dropped 6 bases, with 13 bases sitting between them. The CDR3 spans 14 residues. CDR1 is SGHRS, CDR2 YFSETQ, per germline. The CDR3 loop is CASSQGGEAGELFF. The CDR3, as DNA: TGCGCCAGCAGCCAGGGGGGCGAAGCCGGGGAGCTGTTTTTT.

The chain recombines TRBV2 with TRBJ1-5, with a tentative D call TRBD1 (6 bases). Trimming cost V 7 bases and J 0 bases, with 7 bases left between them. CDR1 SNHLY and CDR2 FYNNEI come from the germline V gene. The CDR3 is 13 residues long. CDR3: CASNRDSNQPQHF. The DNA for the CDR3 is TGTGCCAGCAACAGGGATAGCAATCAGCCCCAGCATTTT.

This clone was detected only a few times. The gene calls are TRBV5-6 and TRBJ1-6, with 7 bases fitting TRBD1. CDR3 length equals 15 residues. The germline gives CDR1 SGHDT, CDR2 YYEEEE. The junction had 7 bases not matched to a gene; V was cut back by 3 bases and J by 7 bases. The CDR3 coding sequence is TGTGCCAGCAGCTCAGAGACAGGGATGAATTCACCCCTCCACTTT. This sequence encodes CASSSETGMNSPLHF.

This clone was seen a handful of times. This chain uses TRBV4-2 with TRBJ1-2, with unresolved D. Deletions cut 0 bases from V and 0 bases from J, with 5 bases between. The CDR3 totals 14 residues. Germline V lookup: CDR1 LGHNA, CDR2 YNFKEQ. The CDR3 region is CASSQDRANYGYTF. The CDR3, as DNA: TGTGCCAGCAGCCAAGACAGAGCTAACTATGGCTACACCTTC.

The chain has TRBV7-2 and TRBJ1-2; 9 bases are a match to TRBD1. The V and J ends lost 5 bases and 1 base, in that order; junction bases with no gene match: 5. The CDR3 length is 15 residues. From germline, CDR1 is SGHTA and CDR2 FQGNSA. CDR3 DNA sequence: TGTGCCAGCAGCGGGAACAGGGGGCGTAACTATGGCTACACCTTC. Translation: CASSGNRGRNYGYTF.

This chain uses TRBV2 with TRBJ2-5; TRBD2 is a possible D gene (5 bases). V was shortened by 3 bases and J by 5 bases, with 7 bases between the two germline ends. Looked up from germline, CDR1 is SNHLY and CDR2 is FYNNEI. This CDR3 is built from 12 residues. CDR3 region: CASSDLAETQYF. In DNA, the CDR3 is TGTGCCAGCAGTGATCTAGCCGAGACCCAGTACTTC.

Only a few counts were recorded for this clone. The chain is built from TRBV27 and TRBJ2-6; D is uncertain. V was trimmed by 3 bases and J by 2 bases, leaving 17 bases between them. The CDR3 covers 18 residues. From germline, CDR1 is MNHEY and CDR2 SMNVEV (reference sequence). For the CDR3, the DNA is TGTGCCAGCAGTTTCTCCTACGCATCGAGAGCTGGGGCCAACGTCCTGACTTTC. Residues: CASSFSYASRAGANVLTF.

The J gene is TRBJ2-3, the V gene TRBV7-2, with D tentatively TRBD1 or TRBD2 (5 bases each). CDR3 length equals 14 residues. Germline assignment: CDR1 SGHTA and CDR2 FQGNSA. Trimming took off 8 bases at V and 1 base at J, with 13 bases between the two ends. The CDR3 DNA is TGTGCCAGCCTCCGGGACCACCGCACAGATACGCAGTATTTT. It is translated as CASLRDHRTDTQYF.

Only one count was recorded for this clone. The rearrangement uses TRBV18 and TRBJ2-7; 9 bases agree with TRBD1. The CDR3 spans 14 residues. CDR1 KGHSH and CDR2 LQKENI come from the germline V gene. Trimming removed 2 bases from V and 3 bases from J; junction bases left unmatched: 2. The CDR3 loop reads CASSPRQGGYEQYV. The CDR3 DNA reads as TGTGCCAGCTCACCAAGACAGGGGGGCTACGAGCAGTACGTC.

There are a few counts of this clone. The J gene is TRBJ2-5, the V gene TRBV20-1, with D uncertain. V gave up 3 bases and J gave up 4 bases, with 6 bases separating them. Germline CDR1 DFQATT, CDR2 SNEGSKA (reference sequence). CDR3 length: 11 residues. CDR3 sequence (DNA): TGCAGTGCTAGTGATCGAGAGACCCAGTACTTC. Its protein is CSASDRETQYF.

CDR3 nucleotide sequence: TGTGCCAGCAGCGCCGCCGGGACAGGGTCGGCTGGAAACACCATATATTTT. It is translated as CASSAAGTGSAGNTIYF. The V gene is TRBV9, the J gene TRBJ1-3; TRBD1 matches 9 bases. V lost 3 bases and J lost 2; bases outside the gene matches: 9. The CDR3 runs to 17 residues. Germline values: CDR1 SGDLS, CDR2 YYNGEE.

V gene TRBV29-1 combines with J gene TRBJ2-7, with 8 nucleotides matching TRBD1. This CDR3 comprises 13 residues. Unmatched junction bases numbered 7, after V lost 4 bases and J lost 5 bases. CDR1 and CDR2 (germline): SQVTM, ANQGSEA. The CDR3 DNA reads as TGCAGCGTTGTTGTGACAGGGGAGGACGAGCAGTACGTC. It specifies CSVVVTGEDEQYV.